One sample yielded the 28 T cell receptor beta chains listed below, sequenced in a study of shared clonotypes between healthy human individuals. CD45RO-negative CD8 cells positively selected for CCR7 made up the naive population, which excluded terminally differentiated effector memory CD45RA+ cells. Assay: immunoSEQ multiplex PCR; the TCRdb copy retains only in-frame clones and omits some. The sample lists approximately 2,000,000 clones, 93% occurring once. The material sequenced was naive CD8+ T cells from PBMCs. The receptors were sampled from a man aged 18 to 30 in good health. Some clones in this sample may be carry-over from other donors' samples.

This clone was seen only a few times. This rearrangement joins TRBV6-4 to TRBJ1-1; D unclear. The CDR3 is 13 residues long. V was clipped by 4 bases and J by 5 bases, with 11 bases between them. CDR1 is MRHNA and CDR2 is SNTAGT in the germline V gene. The CDR3 sequence: CASSAYPGTEAFF. CDR3 DNA sequence: TGTGCCAGCAGTGCCTACCCGGGGACTGAAGCTTTCTTT.

The rearrangement joins TRBV7-9 to TRBJ2-1; the match to TRBD2 covers 9 bases. V lost 6 bases to trimming and J lost 0 bases; unmatched junction nucleotides: 6. Germline-derived CDR1 and CDR2 are SEHNR and FQNEAQ (reference sequence). CDR3 size: 16 residues. CDR3 DNA: TGTGCCAGCAGACGGGCTAGCGGGAACTCCTACAATGAGCAGTTCTTC. It is translated as CASRRASGNSYNEQFF.

A note on this clone: Other DNA sequences within the sample encode an identical CDR3. The chain links TRBV27 to TRBJ2-7; 11 nucleotides match TRBD2. Per germline, CDR1 MNHEY and CDR2 SMNVEV (reference sequence). Trimming took 5 bases from V and 3 from J; bases not matched to a gene: 6. There are 15 residues in the CDR3. As DNA, the CDR3 is TGTGCCAGCAGTCCACGACTAGCGGGGAGCTACGAGCAGTACTTC. This sequence encodes CASSPRLAGSYEQYF.

CDR3 sequence reads: CASTAGNQPQHF. CDR3 nucleotide sequence: TGTGCCAGCACGGCGGGTAATCAGCCCCAGCATTTT. The rearrangement links TRBV7-9 to TRBJ1-5; D is unresolved. The CDR3 has 12 amino acids. Germline values: CDR1 SEHNR, CDR2 FQNEAQ (reference sequence). Trimming shortened V by 7 bases and J by 4 bases, and 8 bases separated the two germline ends.

The rearrangement uses TRBV7-9 and TRBJ1-1, with no clear D. V shed 7 bases and J shed 4 bases, with 10 bases lying between them. Per the germline V gene, CDR1 is SEHNR and CDR2 is FQNEAQ (reference sequence). This CDR3 region has 12 residues. CDR3 DNA: TGTGCCAGCAACCTTCTTAGCACTGAAGCTTTCTTT. Translated: CASNLLSTEAFF. The entire variable domain, with the rest obtained from reference TRBV7-9 and TRBJ1-1, is as follows: DTGVSQNPRHKITKRGQNVTFRCDPISEHNRLYWYRQTLGQGPEFLTYFQNEAQLEKSRLLSDRFSAERPKGSFSTLEIQRTEQGDSAMYLCASNLLSTEAFFGQGTRLTVV.

The rearrangement uses TRBV25-1 and TRBJ2-7; TRBD2 agrees at 7 bases. The DNA end favors TRBJ2-5, so the J call may be wrong. Germline V gives CDR1 MGHDK, CDR2 SYGVNS. CDR3 length: 13 residues. The CDR3 coding sequence is TGTGCCAGCAGTGCGGGGGAGGGGAAGACCCAGTACTTC. Amino acids: CASSAGEGKTQYF.

The chain recombines TRBV7-9 with TRBJ2-5; 7 nucleotides line up with TRBD1. CDR3 length: 14 residues. J lost 7 bases, V lost 5 bases, and 10 bases had no gene match. The germline V gene has CDR1 SEHNR and CDR2 FQNEAQ (reference sequence). The CDR3 loop reads CASSPGQERRTQYF. CDR3 nucleotide sequence: TGTGCCAGCAGCCCTGGACAGGAGAGAAGGACCCAGTACTTC.

As concerns this clone: At the DNA level, this CDR3 is encoded by other sequences in the same sample as well. CDR3 sequence (DNA): TGTGCCAGCAGCGTAGGGGGTGATCTCTACGAGCAGTACTTC. This translates into CASSVGGDLYEQYF. This chain joins TRBV9 and TRBJ2-7; D gene ambiguous. With 0 bases removed from V and 3 bases from J, the gap between germline ends came to 10 bases. The germline V gene encodes CDR1 SGDLS and CDR2 YYNGEE. The CDR3 length is 14 residues. The whole variable domain, remainder taken from reference TRBV9 and TRBJ2-7, is DSGVTQTPKHLITATGQRVTLRCSPRSGDLSVYWYQQSLDQGLQFLIQYYNGEERAKGNILERFSAQQFPDLHSELNLSSLELGDSALYFCASSVGGDLYEQYFGPGTRLTVT.

The rearrangement joins TRBV5-6 to TRBJ1-6; 7 bases are shared with TRBD1. The V gene end was trimmed by 1 base and the J gene end by 6 bases; junction bases not matched to a gene: 1. Germline loops: CDR1 SGHDT, CDR2 YYEEEE. This CDR3 spans 14 amino acids. The CDR3 reads CASSLWDSNSPLHF. In DNA form, the CDR3 reads TGTGCCAGCAGCTTGTGGGACAGTAATTCACCCCTCCACTTT.

On this clone: Within the sample, other DNA sequences also encode this same CDR3. CDR3 sequence: CASSPSPGATNEKLFF. The DNA for the CDR3 is TGTGCCAGCTCACCAAGTCCTGGGGCCACTAATGAAAAACTGTTTTTT. The chain recombines TRBV18 with TRBJ1-4, with D perhaps matching TRBD1 (5 bases). Trimming pared 2 bases from V and 2 bases from J, leaving 12 bases between. The CDR3 contains 16 residues. CDR1 is KGHSH and CDR2 is LQKENI in the germline V gene. Based on the CDR3 plus reference TRBV18 and TRBJ1-4, the full variable domain is NAGVMQNPRHLVRRRGQEARLRCSPMKGHSHVYWYRQLPEEGLKFMVYLQKENIIDESGMPKERFSAEFPKEGPSILRIQQVVRGDSAAYFCASSPSPGATNEKLFFGSGTQLSVL.

The chain recombines TRBV7-9 with TRBJ2-5, with D hard to call. The CDR3 covers 15 residues. Trimming took 5 bases from V and 5 from J, leaving 18 bases between them. Per germline, CDR1 SEHNR and CDR2 FQNEAQ (reference sequence). The CDR3 region has the DNA TGTGCCAGCAGCCAATTTGGTCCCGATGGGGAGACCCAGTACTTC. This gives the protein CASSQFGPDGETQYF.

V usage is TRBV11-2 and J usage is TRBJ2-1; 7 bases are a match to TRBD2. V trimming: 2 bases; J trimming: 3 bases; junction bases outside the gene matches: 13. This CDR3 region has 18 residues. The germline gives CDR1 SGHAT, CDR2 FQNNGV. The CDR3 coding sequence is TGTGCCAGCAGCTTACGGGGGGTATCGCCCCTAGGCTACAATGAGCAGTTCTTC. It is translated as CASSLRGVSPLGYNEQFF.

CDR3 loop: CATSSRAAGDNEQFF. The CDR3, as DNA: TGTGCCACCAGCAGTCGAGCCGCGGGAGATAATGAGCAGTTCTTC. V usage is TRBV15 and J usage is TRBJ2-1; TRBD2 aligns across 7 bases. Losses at the gene ends were 3 bases for V and 7 bases for J; bases not matched to a gene: 9. The CDR3 is 15 amino acids. CDR1 LNHNV and CDR2 YYDKDF come from the germline V gene (reference sequence).

The chain recombines TRBV29-1 with TRBJ2-7, with a weak D call TRBD1 (6 bases). There are 13 residues in the CDR3. Germline CDR1 and CDR2: SQVTM and ANQGSEA. Trimming shortened V by 4 bases and J by 0 bases, and 10 bases separated the two germline ends. The chain's CDR3 is CSVGPQGSYEQYF. Written as DNA, the CDR3 is TGCAGCGTTGGACCACAGGGCTCCTACGAGCAGTACTTC.

The CDR3 region has the DNA TGTGCCAGCAGTCTGACTGTAGGGGGTCCCGAGCAGTACTTC. This gives the protein CASSLTVGGPEQYF. This chain connects TRBV27 to TRBJ2-7; perhaps TRBD1 as D (6 bases). The CDR3 sequence is 14 residues long. V was cut by 5 bases and J by 6 bases, with 17 bases left in between. The germline V gene encodes CDR1 MNHEY and CDR2 SMNVEV (reference sequence).

As to this clone: Other DNA sequences of this sample code for an identical CDR3. V usage is TRBV28 and J usage is TRBJ2-3, with unresolved D. V dropped 2 bases and J dropped 2 bases, with 8 bases sitting between them. The V gene's germline CDR1 is MDHEN and CDR2 SYDVKM. The CDR3 has 14 residues. As DNA, the CDR3 is TGTGCCAGCAGTTTAGTGGGAATCACAGATACGCAGTATTTT. Translated, it gives CASSLVGITDTQYF.

The chain carries TRBV7-9 and TRBJ1-2; D is possibly TRBD1 (6 bases). Trimming took 5 bases from V and 8 from J, leaving 21 bases between them. Germline values: CDR1 SEHNR, CDR2 FQNEAQ (reference sequence). The CDR3 length is 15 residues. The CDR3 region is CASSPEGELLGGYTF. The CDR3 nucleotides read TGTGCCAGCAGCCCAGAGGGGGAACTACTCGGGGGCTACACCTTC.

V is TRBV6-1 and J is TRBJ1-2, with 7 nucleotides matching TRBD1. J lost 4 bases, V lost 1 base, and 6 bases had no gene match. The germline V gene has CDR1 MNHNS and CDR2 SASEGT. This CDR3 contains 15 residues. CDR3 sequence reads: CASSEGWDRIYGYTF. The CDR3, as DNA: TGTGCCAGCAGTGAAGGATGGGACAGAATCTATGGCTACACCTTC.

Note on this clone: The sample contains more than one DNA sequence encoding this CDR3. The rearrangement uses TRBV6-5 and TRBJ1-1, with unresolved D. Germline-derived CDR1 and CDR2 are MNHEY and SVGAGI. Deletions cut 0 bases from V and 1 base from J, with 6 bases between. The CDR3 contains 14 residues. The CDR3 nucleotides are TGTGCCAGCAGTTACTCGGAGGGGAACACTGAAGCTTTCTTT. This codes for CASSYSEGNTEAFF.

This clone occurred once. The CDR3 reads CSARDRSTGELFF. CDR3 coding DNA: TGCAGCGCTAGGGACAGGAGCACCGGGGAGCTGTTTTTT. The chain is built from TRBV29-1 and TRBJ2-2; 8 bases map to TRBD1. Germline lookup yields CDR1 SQVTM and CDR2 ANQGSEA. V shed 7 bases, J shed 4 bases, and the junction held 5 bases outside the gene matches. CDR3 size: 13 residues.

The CDR3 DNA reads TGTGCCAGCAGCGCCCCACGCGAGGCGTGGGGGGAGGTTTCCTATGGCTACACCTTC. Translation gives CASSAPREAWGEVSYGYTF. The rearrangement links TRBV9 to TRBJ1-2; possibly TRBD1 for D (5 bases). V was trimmed by 3 bases and J by 4 bases, leaving 28 bases between them. The germline V gene has CDR1 SGDLS and CDR2 YYNGEE. The length of the CDR3 is 19 residues.

The chain couples TRBV10-3 to TRBJ2-7, with D possibly matching TRBD2 (6 bases). V was pared by 11 bases and J by 6 bases, with 20 bases between. This CDR3 contains 13 residues. Per germline, CDR1 ENHRY and CDR2 SYGVKD. This CDR3 is CAALGAREFEQYF. Here the CDR3 DNA reads TGTGCCGCCCTCGGGGCCCGGGAGTTCGAGCAGTACTTC.

V and J are TRBV30 and TRBJ2-5; 12 bases are shared with TRBD1. The CDR3 sequence is 14 residues long. The V and J ends lost 1 base and 11 bases, in that order; junction bases with no gene match: 8. Looked up from germline, CDR1 is GTSNPN and CDR2 is SVGIG (reference sequence). The CDR3 bases are TGTGCCTGGAGTGATCCGGGACAGGGGGCTCAGCAGTACTTC. Its protein is CAWSDPGQGAQQYF.

The V and J genes are TRBV15 and TRBJ2-5; D call uncertain. Germline V lookup: CDR1 LNHNV, CDR2 YYDKDF (reference sequence). The CDR3 has 15 residues. Trimming removed 0 bases at V and 5 bases at J, with 13 bases between. The CDR3 reads CATSRDRSVRETQYF. CDR3 DNA sequence: TGTGCCACCAGCAGAGATCGTTCGGTGAGGGAGACCCAGTACTTC. The variable domain in full, with the rest retrieved from reference TRBV15 and TRBJ2-5, is DAMVIQNPRYQVTQFGKPVTLSCSQTLNHNVMYWYQQKSSQAPKLLFHYYDKDFNNEADTPDNFQSRRPNTSFCFLDIRSPGLGDTAMYLCATSRDRSVRETQYFGPGTRLLVL.

The chain combines TRBV15 with TRBJ2-5; D is possibly TRBD1 (6 bases). V gave up 5 bases and J gave up 2 bases, with 6 bases separating them. The CDR3 is made up of 12 amino acids. Germline CDR1 and CDR2: LNHNV and YYDKDF (reference sequence). The CDR3 bases are TGTGCCACCAGCGACAGGCAAGAGACCCAGTACTTC. Translated: CATSDRQETQYF.

This clone came up a few times. The genes are TRBV2 and TRBJ1-1, with D unclear. With 2 bases removed from V and 5 bases from J, the gap between germline ends came to 6 bases. This CDR3 has 12 residues. Germline CDR1 and CDR2: SNHLY and FYNNEI. The CDR3: CASSEQVTEAFF. CDR3 nucleotides: TGTGCCAGCAGTGAACAGGTAACTGAAGCTTTCTTT. The full variable domain, with the rest looked up from reference TRBV2 and TRBJ1-1, is EPEVTQTPSHQVTQMGQEVILRCVPISNHLYFYWYRQILGQKVEFLVSFYNNEISEKSEIFDDQFSVERPDGSNFTLKIRSTKLEDSAMYFCASSEQVTEAFFGQGTRLTVV.

The chain couples TRBV19 to TRBJ2-7; D not resolved. The V gene's germline CDR1 is LNHDA and CDR2 SQIVND (reference sequence). CDR3 length equals 15 residues. V lost 1 base to trimming and J lost 2 bases, with 12 bases between them. The CDR3 loop is CASSIADGRAYEQYF. CDR3 in DNA: TGTGCCAGTAGTATAGCGGACGGTAGAGCCTACGAGCAGTACTTC.

J is TRBJ2-3 and V is TRBV9, with D possibly being TRBD2 (7 bases). Germline CDR1 SGDLS, CDR2 YYNGEE. There are 16 residues in the CDR3. V was clipped by 4 bases and J by 0 bases, with 15 bases between them. The CDR3, as DNA: TGTGCCAGCAGCCCAGGGGCTAGCGGAAGCACAGATACGCAGTATTTT. Its translation: CASSPGASGSTDTQYF.